These 14 T cell receptor beta chains originate from one sample sequenced in a study of blood T cell repertoires in COVID-19. Assay used: immunoSEQ multiplex PCR; TCRdb lists only in-frame clones, some missing. Of 180,000 or so clones in the sample, over 65% are singletons; the top ten hold roughly 18%. Sequencing used peripheral blood. The origin of the receptors is a person between 65 and 80 years old with COVID-19, enrolled during active disease.

V gene TRBV5-4 combines with J gene TRBJ2-5; D not certain. The CDR3 sequence is 13 residues long. The germline V and J ends were trimmed by 4 bases and 4 bases, with 11 bases remaining between them. Germline V gene lookup returns CDR1 SGHNT and CDR2 YYREEE (reference sequence). The CDR3: CASSPDLAETQYF. CDR3 DNA: TGTGCCAGCAGCCCCGACTTAGCAGAGACCCAGTACTTC.

This chain links TRBV4-3 with TRBJ2-1; D unclear. The germline V gene encodes CDR1 LGHNA and CDR2 YSLEER. Trimming took off 4 bases at V and 10 bases at J, with 14 bases between the two ends. The CDR3 is made up of 13 amino acids. The DNA for the CDR3 is TGCGCCAGCAGCCCCTTTCTGGGCGCCGAGCAGTTCTTC. This codes for CASSPFLGAEQFF.

The chain combines TRBV19 with TRBJ1-4, with unresolved D. The CDR3 sequence is 22 residues long. V dropped 4 bases and J dropped 0 bases, with 30 bases sitting between them. CDR1 and CDR2 from the germline V gene are LNHDA and SQIVND (reference sequence). The DNA for the CDR3 is TGTGCCAGTAGTACGGGTTTCAGTTGGTCACCGTATAACATTGCAACTAATGAAAAACTGTTTTTT. Amino acids: CASSTGFSWSPYNIATNEKLFF.

This chain connects TRBV6-1 to TRBJ2-2; 8 bases are shared with TRBD1. Germline loops: CDR1 MNHNS, CDR2 SASEGT. Trimming removed 0 bases from V and 4 bases from J; junction bases left unmatched: 4. The CDR3 is made up of 16 amino acids. The CDR3 nucleotides are TGTGCCAGCAGTGAAGCGCCAGGGGGCATCACCGGGGAGCTGTTTTTT. This sequence encodes CASSEAPGGITGELFF.

The chain joins TRBV7-2 to TRBJ1-6, with D possibly being TRBD1 (5 bases). This CDR3 contains 16 residues. CDR1 is SGHTA, CDR2 FQGNSA, per germline. V shed 2 bases and J shed 6 bases, with 14 bases lying between them. In nucleotides, the CDR3 is TGTGCCAGCAGCTTATCTTCGTGGGGCAGTAATTCACCCCTCCACTTT. This encodes CASSLSSWGSNSPLHF.

The V and J genes are TRBV4-1 and TRBJ1-2; 8 nucleotides line up with TRBD1. V trimming: 4 bases; J trimming: 5 bases; junction bases outside the gene matches: 9. The CDR3 sequence is 15 residues long. CDR1 is MGHRA, CDR2 YSYEKL, per germline. The DNA of the CDR3 is TGCGCCAGCAGCCCACAGGGGGGTTGGGGTTATGGCTACACCTTC. This gives the protein CASSPQGGWGYGYTF.

The rearrangement joins TRBV5-4 to TRBJ2-7, with 8 bases matching TRBD2. The CDR3 is 16 residues long. CDR1 SGHNT and CDR2 YYREEE come from the germline V gene (reference sequence). V lost 5 bases and J lost 0; bases outside the gene matches: 10. CDR3 in DNA: TGTGCCAGCAGATCCCTACCCGGGACTAGCTCCTACGAGCAGTACTTC. It encodes CASRSLPGTSSYEQYF.

This rearrangement joins TRBV14 to TRBJ1-2; 8 nucleotides agree with TRBD1. Looked up from germline, CDR1 is SGHDN and CDR2 is FVKESK. V dropped 2 bases and J dropped 6; count of bases not matched to a gene: 5. CDR3 size: 14 residues. Here the CDR3 reads CASSQFLQGDGYTF. The DNA for the CDR3 is TGTGCCAGCAGCCAATTCCTACAGGGGGATGGCTACACCTTC. Supplemented by reference TRBV14 and TRBJ1-2, the full variable domain reads EAGVTQFPSHSVIEKGQTVTLRCDPISGHDNLYWYRRVMGKEIKFLLHFVKESKQDESGMPNNRFLAERTGGTYSTLKVQPAELEDSGVYFCASSQFLQGDGYTFGSGTRLTVV.

This clone came up a few times. The chain recombines TRBV9 with TRBJ2-2; 8 nucleotides match TRBD2. The CDR3 is made up of 22 amino acids. Per the germline V gene, CDR1 is SGDLS and CDR2 is YYNGEE. Trimming at V came to 4 bases and at J to 1 base, leaving 24 bases not matched to a gene. Here the CDR3 reads CASSPRPQTTGGTKKNTGELFF. CDR3 bases: TGTGCCAGCAGCCCAAGACCTCAGACGACGGGAGGGACAAAGAAGAACACCGGGGAGCTGTTTTTT.

This clone was observed a few times. V usage is TRBV19 and J usage is TRBJ2-7; 11 bases map to TRBD1. The junction had 23 bases not matched to a gene; V was cut back by 6 bases and J by 4 bases. Germline V CDR1 and CDR2: LNHDA, SQIVND (reference sequence). The CDR3 runs to 20 residues. This CDR3 reads CASSPDPPKLRTGGNYEQYF. CDR3 sequence (DNA): TGTGCCAGTAGCCCCGACCCCCCCAAACTCAGGACAGGGGGCAATTACGAGCAGTACTTC.

The chain couples TRBV25-1 to TRBJ1-6; D is possibly TRBD1 (5 bases). This CDR3 comprises 14 residues. CDR1 is MGHDK and CDR2 is SYGVNS in the germline V gene. V was clipped by 9 bases and J by 8 bases, with 17 bases between them. CDR3 protein: CASAAGRKDSPLHF. The CDR3 nucleotides read TGTGCCAGTGCGGCGGGACGGAAGGATTCACCCCTCCACTTT.

The chain employs TRBV12-3 or TRBV12-4 and TRBJ1-1; D gene unclear. V was cut by 5 bases and J by 0 bases, with 7 bases left in between. The CDR3 runs 13 residues. CDR3 sequence reads: CASSTDLNTEAFF. In DNA form, the CDR3 reads TGTGCCAGCAGTACCGACTTGAACACTGAAGCTTTCTTT.

The genes are TRBV4-1 and TRBJ2-3, with D possibly being TRBD2 (6 bases). Germline V lookup: CDR1 MGHRA, CDR2 YSYEKL. The V gene lost 0 bases and the J gene lost 10 bases, with 17 bases spanning the gap. The CDR3 is 15 residues long. The chain's CDR3 is CASSQDLGGLSSQYF. CDR3 sequence (DNA): TGCGCCAGCAGCCAAGATCTTGGTGGACTATCCTCGCAGTATTTT.

The chain links TRBV29-1 to TRBJ2-7; D possibly corresponds to TRBD2 (5 bases). The V end was cut by 5 bases, the J end by 1 base, with 9 bases between. There are 12 residues in the CDR3. Germline V gene data show CDR1 as SQVTM and CDR2 as ANQGSEA. CDR3 in DNA: TGCAGCGTTATTCGAGGGTCCTACGAGCAGTACTTC. Amino acid sequence: CSVIRGSYEQYF.